The rows below give T cell receptor beta chains drawn from one sample of a study of spatial heterogeneity in lung cancer. Each CDR3 protein is one row after TCRdb ran MiXCR on the 5' RACE reads. Altogether about 16,000 distinct CDR3 sequences are present, approximately 6.8% being singletons, with the ten largest covering 20% to 30%. Sequencing used PBMCs, obtained at follow-up. Source of these receptors: a male donor with early-stage non-small cell lung cancer. Each CDR3 is given with its conserved first and last residue. Each record gives: V gene, D gene, J gene, clone size, CDR3 DNA, CDR3 protein. D genes are given only for firm matches. Only some rows state a clone size, as once, few, many or a class for expanded clones.

>TRBV11-2|-|TRBJ2-1|many
TGTGCCAGCAGCTTAGGGCGGGGTTCCTACAATGAGCAGTTCTTC
CASSLGRGSYNEQFF
>TRBV6-1|-|TRBJ1-5|many
TGTGCCAGCAGGCCCAGCAATCAGCCCCAGCATTTT
CASRPSNQPQHF
>TRBV4-1|-|TRBJ2-2|many
TGCGCCAGCGGCCAAGGGGAAGGGGTGAACACCGGGGAGCTGTTTTTT
CASGQGEGVNTGELFF
>TRBV5-1|TRBD1|TRBJ2-3|many
TGCGCCAGCAGCCCGGACAGGATCACAGATACGCAGTATTTT
CASSPDRITDTQYF
>TRBV15|-|TRBJ2-1|many
TGTGCCACCAGCGGGAGTCCGCTAGGACAGCTAATCCACAATGAGCAGTTCTTC
CATSGSPLGQLIHNEQFF
>TRBV2|-|TRBJ1-3|many
TGTGCCAGCAGCGCTACCCGGGCTGGCATGTGGGGAAACACCATATATTTT
CASSATRAGMWGNTIYF
>TRBV27|-|TRBJ1-1|many
TGTGCCAGCAGTTTAGCAGGGAGAAACACTGAAGCTTTCTTT
CASSLAGRNTEAFF
>TRBV10-2|-|TRBJ2-3|-
TGCGCCAGCACCCTGACAGCGACCCGCACAGATACGCAGTATTTT
CASTLTATRTDTQYF
>TRBV3-1|-|TRBJ1-1|-
TGTGCCAGCAGCTATAACTACAGGGATACTGAAGCTTTCTTT
CASSYNYRDTEAFF
>TRBV7-2|-|TRBJ2-2|-
TGTGCCAGCAGCTCCCGGGTCTCGTGGGACACCGGGGAGCTGTTTTTT
CASSSRVSWDTGELFF
>TRBV6-1|-|TRBJ1-3|many
TGTGCCAGCAGCAGAGGGATATCTGGAAACACCATATATTTT
CASSRGISGNTIYF
>TRBV5-4|-|TRBJ2-7|many
TGTGCCAGCAGCTTGATGGGCGGTTCCCCCTACGAGCAGTACTTC
CASSLMGGSPYEQYF
>TRBV11-1|-|TRBJ1-3|few
TGTGCCAGCAGCTCAACTACCGGAAACACCATATATTTT
CASSSTTGNTIYF
>TRBV7-2|-|TRBJ2-5|many
TGTGCCAGCAGCATTATGTCGGAAGAGACCCAGTACTTC
CASSIMSEETQYF
>TRBV27|-|TRBJ1-6|many
TGTGCCAGCAGTTTAACCCTAACGGGGGCGGATTCACCCCTCCACTTT
CASSLTLTGADSPLHF
>TRBV19|-|TRBJ2-7|many
TGTGCCAGTAGTATAACGTCGGCCTACGAGCAGTACTTC
CASSITSAYEQYF
>TRBV7-8|-|TRBJ2-1|few
TGTGCCAGCAGCTTAGCGGGGGGAGGAGGCCGCAATGAGCAGTTCTTC
CASSLAGGGGRNEQFF
>TRBV7-2|TRBD1|TRBJ2-7|many
TGTGCCAGCAGCCTAAAGGGTGGGACAGGGAGGCACGAGCAGTACTTC
CASSLKGGTGRHEQYF
>TRBV28|-|TRBJ1-4|many
TGTGCCAGCAGTTTATCAGGGGCAACTAATGAAAAACTGTTTTTT
CASSLSGATNEKLFF
>TRBV10-3|TRBD1|TRBJ1-2|many
TGTGCCATCAGCCAAACCCGGACAGGGGAGTACTATGGCTACACCTTC
CAISQTRTGEYYGYTF
>TRBV11-2|-|TRBJ2-5|medium-sized
TGTGCCAGCAGTTCGCGGGAGACCCAGTACTTC
CASSSRETQYF
>TRBV7-2|TRBD1|TRBJ1-1|few
TGTGCCAGCAGCTTTGGACAGGGGAGTACGAACACTGAAGCTTTCTTT
CASSFGQGSTNTEAFF
>TRBV21-1|-|TRBJ2-3|many
TGTGCCAGCAGCACCTGGGGGGCAGGGGATGTTTCGGCAGATACGCAGTATTTT
CASSTWGAGDVSADTQYF
>TRBV7-2|-|TRBJ1-1|many
TGTGCCAGCAGCTACCAGATTGGGGACACTGAAGCTTTCTTT
CASSYQIGDTEAFF
>TRBV27|TRBD2|TRBJ2-7|many
TGTGCCAGCAGTTTCGGGACTAGCGGGCGTGAGCAGTACTTC
CASSFGTSGREQYF
>TRBV21-1|-|TRBJ1-5|few
TGTGCCAGCAGCAAGGCTGCGACAGGCTCGAGCAATCAGCCCCAGCATTTT
CASSKAATGSSNQPQHF
>TRBV12-3/TRBV12-4|-|TRBJ2-1|many
TGTGCCAGCAGTTTGGCAGGAGGAATTGTCTTC
CASSLAGGIVF
>TRBV28|TRBD2|TRBJ2-2|many
TGTGCCAGCAGTTTAGTAGCGGGAGCCTACACCGGGGAGCTGTTTTTT
CASSLVAGAYTGELFF
>TRBV12-3/TRBV12-4|-|TRBJ2-1|medium-sized
TGTGCCAGCAGTTTGGGGTGGGTCCCCTCCTACAATGAGCAGTTCTTC
CASSLGWVPSYNEQFF
>TRBV11-1|TRBD2|TRBJ2-1|medium-sized
TGTGCCAGCAGCTCGCGGACTAGCGGGAGGGGCGATGAGCAGTTCTTC
CASSSRTSGRGDEQFF
>TRBV5-6|TRBD1|TRBJ2-7|many
TGTGCCAGCAACCGGGCAGGGGGCCGCACCTACGAGCAGTACTTC
CASNRAGGRTYEQYF
>TRBV5-1|-|TRBJ2-5|many
TGCGCCAGCAGCTTGGACCCCCGCGGCCAAGAGACCCAGTACTTC
CASSLDPRGQETQYF
>TRBV28|-|TRBJ1-1|many
TGTGCCAGCAGTTTATTAGATTGGCCTGAAGCTTTCTTT
CASSLLDWPEAFF
>TRBV2|-|TRBJ2-4|medium-sized
TGTGCCAGCAGTGACGCGGGGTTCGGCAAAAACATTCAGTACTTC
CASSDAGFGKNIQYF
>TRBV6-5|-|TRBJ1-1|-
TGTGCCAGCAGTTACTCGCGGGGATCGAACACTGAAGCTTTCTTT
CASSYSRGSNTEAFF
>TRBV30|TRBD1|TRBJ2-3|many
TGTGCCTGGAGCGGCGGACAGGGGGCGCGGTATTTT
CAWSGGQGARYF
>TRBV7-6|-|TRBJ2-7|medium-sized
TGTGCCAGCAGCCCATGGCAGGGCGATTCAAACGAGCAGTACTTC
CASSPWQGDSNEQYF
>TRBV4-3|-|TRBJ2-7|medium-sized
TGCGCCAGCAGCCAAGATGCCTTCGGGGACTACGAGCAGTACTTC
CASSQDAFGDYEQYF
>TRBV5-1|TRBD1|TRBJ2-5|many
TGCGCCAGCACCCGGACAGGACGAGGGGAGACCCAGTACTTC
CASTRTGRGETQYF
>TRBV5-5|TRBD1|TRBJ2-3|few
TGTGCCAGCACCGCGGGACAGGTAACAGGAGATACGCAGTATTTT
CASTAGQVTGDTQYF
>TRBV2|-|TRBJ1-5|-
TGTGCCAGCAGGTTACAGGGCAATCAGCCCCAGCATTTT
CASRLQGNQPQHF